The sequence of this T cell receptor (beta chain) was determined in a study of T cells of healthy individuals. This clonotype was observed many times. CDR1 SQVTM and CDR2 ANQGSEA come from the germline V gene. V dropped 5 bases and J dropped 2 bases, with 4 bases sitting between them. The CDR3 covers 10 residues. TCRdb re-called the 5' RACE reads with MiXCR, one entry per CDR3 protein. This table has 60,000 to 75,000 distinct CDR3 sequences, around 15% appearing once. This rearrangement joins TRBV29-1 to TRBJ2-7; no reliable D call. This clonotype was obtained from a human donor in good health. The CDR3 nucleotides are TGCAGCGTTATGGCCTACGAGCAGTACTTC. Amino acids: CSVMAYEQYF.